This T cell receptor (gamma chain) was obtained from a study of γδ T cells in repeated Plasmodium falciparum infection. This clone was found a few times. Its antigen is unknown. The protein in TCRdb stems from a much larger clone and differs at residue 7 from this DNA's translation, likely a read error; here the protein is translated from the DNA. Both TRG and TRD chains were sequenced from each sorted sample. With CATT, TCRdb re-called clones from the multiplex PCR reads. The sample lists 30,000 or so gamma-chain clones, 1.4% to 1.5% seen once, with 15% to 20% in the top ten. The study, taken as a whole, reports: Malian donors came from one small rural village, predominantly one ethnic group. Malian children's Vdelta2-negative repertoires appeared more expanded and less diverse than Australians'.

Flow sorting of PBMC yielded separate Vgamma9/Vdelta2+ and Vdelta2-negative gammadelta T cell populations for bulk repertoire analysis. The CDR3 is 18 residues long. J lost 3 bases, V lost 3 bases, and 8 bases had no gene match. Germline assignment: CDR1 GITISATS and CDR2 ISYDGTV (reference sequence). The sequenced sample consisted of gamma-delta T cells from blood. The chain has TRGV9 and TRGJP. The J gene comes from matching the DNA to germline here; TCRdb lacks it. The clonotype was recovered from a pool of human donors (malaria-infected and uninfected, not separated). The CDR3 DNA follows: TGTGCCTTGTGGGAGACCCGTCAGCAAGAGTTGGGCAAAAAAATCAAGGTATTT. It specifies CALWETRQQELGKKIKVF.